This record looks at one TCR beta chain sequence and its context. These data come from a study of blood T cell repertoires in COVID-19. About the research overall: COVID-19 samples, acute and convalescent, were from the United States, Italy and Spain. PBMCs, B-cell-depleted T cells, or T cells provided the cDNA or gDNA that made up the material.

In the study's own analysis: Researchers report that nucleated cell counts were estimated from reference gene primer amplification. Sequenced by immunoSEQ multiplex PCR; TCRdb stores in-frame clones only, minus some. From that table come the V and J calls and clone size; the DNA was used to work out D and trimming. This sample has approximately 150,000 clones, with about 81% found just once. The specimen was peripheral blood. The TCR originated in a human donor in a cohort sampled during active COVID-19.

CDR3 protein: CASSLDRGQTEAFF. The CDR3 DNA follows: TGTGCCAGCAGTTTGGACAGGGGGCAAACTGAAGCTTTCTTT. The V and J genes are TRBV6-1 and TRBJ1-1, with TRBD1 identical over 11 bases. This CDR3 region has 14 residues. After removal of 5 bases from V and 5 bases from J, the junction contained 4 bases not matched to a gene. Germline V CDR1 and CDR2: MNHNS, SASEGT.